This is a list of T cell receptor beta chains from one sample in a study of PD-1 blockade in classical Hodgkin lymphoma. TCRdb's table, derived via immunoSEQ multiplex PCR, lists solely in-frame clones and lacks some. Among more than 45,000 clones, 91% were seen once, and the ten largest hold over 9.5%. Specimen: peripheral blood mononuclear cells (PBMCs), collected before the second cycle of nivolumab. These TCRs come from a human donor with classical Hodgkin lymphoma. CDR3s include the opening cysteine and the closing phenylalanine or tryptophan. Fields, in order: J gene, clone size, D gene, V gene, CDR3 protein, CDR3 DNA. D genes are given only for firm matches. Size tells how often a clone was seen (once, few, many) or the class of an expanded clone, and some rows leave it out.

>TRBJ2-3|-|TRBD2|TRBV27
CASSVSSGGVSIADTQYF
TGTGCCAGCAGTGTCTCTAGCGGGGGGGTTAGTATTGCAGATACGCAGTATTTT
>TRBJ1-6|-|-|TRBV5-1
CASSLDAPGGSPLHF
TGCGCCAGCAGCTTGGACGCCCCGGGAGGATCACCCCTCCACTTT
>TRBJ1-2|once|TRBD1|TRBV19
CASSMEDRDYGYTF
TGTGCCAGTAGTATGGAGGACAGGGACTATGGCTACACCTTC
>TRBJ2-1|-|-|TRBV7-2
CASSYELASQFF
TGTGCCAGCAGCTATGAACTAGCCTCGCAGTTCTTC
>TRBJ1-2|-|TRBD1|TRBV5-6
CASTPRAGGGYTF
TGTGCCAGCACCCCAAGGGCAGGGGGTGGCTACACCTTC
>TRBJ2-4|-|TRBD2|TRBV27
CASKGVAGGYSKNIQYF
TGTGCCAGCAAAGGAGTAGCGGGAGGGTATTCCAAAAACATTCAGTACTTC
>TRBJ2-3|-|-|TRBV6-5
CASSYGGVRTDTQYF
TGTGCCAGCAGTTATGGGGGAGTCCGCACAGATACGCAGTATTTT
>TRBJ2-7|-|-|TRBV27
CASSPLGVYPYF
TGTGCCAGCAGCCCCCTAGGAGTTTATCCGTACTTC
>TRBJ2-1|-|TRBD2|TRBV11-3
CASSSREGLAEYNEQFF
TGTGCCAGCAGCTCCCGTGAGGGACTAGCGGAATACAATGAGCAGTTCTTC
>TRBJ1-1|-|-|TRBV18
CASSPTGTTNTEAFF
TGTGCCAGCTCACCGACCGGGACCACGAACACTGAAGCTTTCTTT